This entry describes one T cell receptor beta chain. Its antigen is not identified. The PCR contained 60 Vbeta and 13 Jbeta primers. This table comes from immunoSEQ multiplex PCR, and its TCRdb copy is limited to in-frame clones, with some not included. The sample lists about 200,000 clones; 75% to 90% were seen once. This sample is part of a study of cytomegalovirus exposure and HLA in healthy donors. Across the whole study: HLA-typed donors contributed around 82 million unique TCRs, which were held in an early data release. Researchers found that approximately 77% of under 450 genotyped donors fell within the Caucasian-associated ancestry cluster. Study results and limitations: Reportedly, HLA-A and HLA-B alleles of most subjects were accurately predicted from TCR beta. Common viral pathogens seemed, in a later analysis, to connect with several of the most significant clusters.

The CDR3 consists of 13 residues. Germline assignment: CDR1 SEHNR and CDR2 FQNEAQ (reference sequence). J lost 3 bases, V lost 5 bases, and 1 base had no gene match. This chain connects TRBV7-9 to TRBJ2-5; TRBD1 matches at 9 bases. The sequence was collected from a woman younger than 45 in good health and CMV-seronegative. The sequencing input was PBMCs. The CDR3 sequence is CASSGTGKETQYF. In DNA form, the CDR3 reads TGTGCCAGCAGCGGGACAGGGAAAGAGACCCAGTACTTC.